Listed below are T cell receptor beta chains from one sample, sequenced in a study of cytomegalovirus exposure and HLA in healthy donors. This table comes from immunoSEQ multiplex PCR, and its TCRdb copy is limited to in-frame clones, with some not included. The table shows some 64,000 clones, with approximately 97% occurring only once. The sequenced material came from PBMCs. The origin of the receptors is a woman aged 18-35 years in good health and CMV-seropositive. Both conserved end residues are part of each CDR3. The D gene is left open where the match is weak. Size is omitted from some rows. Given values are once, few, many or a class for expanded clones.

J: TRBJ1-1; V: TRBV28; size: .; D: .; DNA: TGTGCCAGCAGTAACCCTCCCGCGGTGAACACTGAAGCTTTCTTT; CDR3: CASSNPPAVNTEAFF
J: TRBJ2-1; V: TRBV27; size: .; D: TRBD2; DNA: TGTGCCAGCTCGGGACTAGCGGGAGTCAATGAGCAGTTCTTC; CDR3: CASSGLAGVNEQFF
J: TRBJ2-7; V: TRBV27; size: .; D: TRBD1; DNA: TGTGCCAGCAGTTTATCGCAGACAGGGCGTTACGAGCAGTACTTC; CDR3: CASSLSQTGRYEQYF
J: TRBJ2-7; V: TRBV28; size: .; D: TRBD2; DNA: TGTGCCAGCAGTTTAGGAGGGACTAGGGGCTACGAGCAGTACTTC; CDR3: CASSLGGTRGYEQYF
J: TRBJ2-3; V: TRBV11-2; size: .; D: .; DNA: TGTGCCAGCAGCTTACGAGATACGCAGTATTTT; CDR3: CASSLRDTQYF
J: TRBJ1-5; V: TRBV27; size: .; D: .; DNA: TGTGCCAGCAGCCCCGGGAGATTCAATCAGCCCCAGCATTTT; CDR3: CASSPGRFNQPQHF
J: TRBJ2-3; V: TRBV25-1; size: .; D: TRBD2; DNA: TGTGCCAGTGGACTAGCGGGAGATCAGGATACGCAGTATTTT; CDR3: CASGLAGDQDTQYF
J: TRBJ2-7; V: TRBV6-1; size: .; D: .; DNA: TGTGCCAGCACATCAGACCCCGGGAGCTCCTACGAGCAGTACTTC; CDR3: CASTSDPGSSYEQYF
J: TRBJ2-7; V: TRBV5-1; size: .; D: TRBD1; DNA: TGCGCCAGCAGCTTGGGGGACAGGGAGACCTACGAGCAGTACTTC; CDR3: CASSLGDRETYEQYF
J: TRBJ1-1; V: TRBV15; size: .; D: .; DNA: TGTGCCACCAGCAGGATTAGGGGAACTGAAGCTTTCTTT; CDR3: CATSRIRGTEAFF
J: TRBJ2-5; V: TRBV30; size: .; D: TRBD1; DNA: TGTGCCTGGAGCCGGGACAGGCAGCGGGAGACCCAGTACTTC; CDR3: CAWSRDRQRETQYF
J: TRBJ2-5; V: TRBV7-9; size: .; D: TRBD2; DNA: TGTGCCAGCAGCTTAGTTTCGACTAGCGGGCACCAAGAGACCCAGTACTTC; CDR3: CASSLVSTSGHQETQYF
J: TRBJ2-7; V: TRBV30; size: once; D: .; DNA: TGTGCCTGGAGTACACAGGGCACCGAGCAGTACTTC; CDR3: CAWSTQGTEQYF
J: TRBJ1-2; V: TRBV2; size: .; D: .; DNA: TGTGCCAGCAGTGAAAGAGCGACAGCTTATGGCTACACCTTC; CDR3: CASSERATAYGYTF
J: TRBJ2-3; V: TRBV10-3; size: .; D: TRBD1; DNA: TGTGCCATCAGTGACGGACAGGGGATCGGAGATACGCAGTATTTT; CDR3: CAISDGQGIGDTQYF
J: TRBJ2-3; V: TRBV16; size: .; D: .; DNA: TGTGCCAGCAGCCAATCATTAGGCACAGATACGCAGTATTTT; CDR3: CASSQSLGTDTQYF
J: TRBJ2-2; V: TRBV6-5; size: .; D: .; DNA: TGTGCCAGCAGTTACTCGATACAGGGAAGCACCGGGGAGCTGTTTTTT; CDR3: CASSYSIQGSTGELFF
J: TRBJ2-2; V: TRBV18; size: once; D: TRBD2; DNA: TGTGCCAGCTCACCGACTAGCGGGACCGGGGAGCTGTTTTTT; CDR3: CASSPTSGTGELFF
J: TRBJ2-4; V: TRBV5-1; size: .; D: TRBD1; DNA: TGCGCCAGCAGCTCGGGACAGATCGGAAACATTCAGTACTTC; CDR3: CASSSGQIGNIQYF
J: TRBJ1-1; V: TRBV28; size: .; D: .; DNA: TGTGCCAGCAGTTTGGGGGGGGAATCGACTGAAGCTTTCTTT; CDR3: CASSLGGESTEAFF
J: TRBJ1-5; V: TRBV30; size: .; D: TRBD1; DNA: TGTGCCTGGAGTATGGGAGACAGGGCCAATCAGCCCCAGCATTTT; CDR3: CAWSMGDRANQPQHF
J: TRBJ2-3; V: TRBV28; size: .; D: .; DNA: TGTGCCAGCAGCAGGATCACAGATACGCAGTATTTT; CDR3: CASSRITDTQYF